These 29 T cell receptor beta chains were sequenced from one sample in a study of blood T cell repertoires in COVID-19. Sequencing was performed with immunoSEQ multiplex PCR; in TCRdb, only in-frame clones are kept and a portion is missing. The sample consists of hundreds of thousands of clones, 75% to 90% of them appearing once. Sample: PBMCs or T cells enriched from blood (not recorded which). These receptors were collected from a young man who had recovered from COVID-19.

The gene calls are TRBV5-1 and TRBJ1-4; D is uncertain. With 2 bases removed from V and 0 bases from J, the gap between germline ends came to 5 bases. CDR1 and CDR2 (germline): SGHRS, YFSETQ. The CDR3 runs to 14 residues. The DNA for the CDR3 is TGCGCCAGCAGCTTCGGGGCAACTAATGAAAAACTGTTTTTT. As protein: CASSFGATNEKLFF.

The chain joins TRBV2 to TRBJ2-5; 11 bases fit TRBD2. This CDR3 region has 13 residues. Trimming cost V 5 bases and J 5 bases; bases outside gene matches: 1. In germline, CDR1 is SNHLY, CDR2 FYNNEI. The DNA for the CDR3 is TGTGCCAGCAGTCCTAGCGGGAGGGAGACCCAGTACTTC. Protein product: CASSPSGRETQYF.

The rearrangement joins TRBV7-2 to TRBJ2-1; D possibly corresponds to TRBD2 (5 bases). The germline V gene has CDR1 SGHTA and CDR2 FQGNSA. CDR3 length: 15 residues. Between the trimmed V and J ends, which lost 5 bases and 4 bases, there was a span of 15 bases. This CDR3 reads CASSPRPSSYNEQFF. The CDR3, as DNA: TGTGCCAGCAGCCCGCGCCCTAGCAGTTACAATGAGCAGTTCTTC.

In its sample, this clone was seen a few times. Written as DNA, the CDR3 is TGTGCCAGCGGCGGCAGGAACACCGGGGAGCTGTTTTTT. Residues: CASGGRNTGELFF. The gene calls are TRBV3-1 (or the pseudogene TRBV3-2) and TRBJ2-2, with no clear D. The length of the CDR3 is 13 residues. V gave up 8 bases and J gave up 1 base, with 8 bases separating them. The V gene's germline CDR1 is LGHDT and CDR2 YNNKEL (reference sequence).

The CDR3 sequence: CASTRTGTSYEQYF. CDR3 DNA sequence: TGTGCCAGCACCCGGACAGGGACTTCCTACGAGCAGTACTTC. This chain joins TRBV9 and TRBJ2-7; 8 bases align to TRBD1. From germline, CDR1 is SGDLS and CDR2 YYNGEE. V lost 6 bases and J lost 1; bases outside the gene matches: 6. The CDR3 has 14 amino acids.

The V call is TRBV14, the J call TRBJ1-1, with no clear D. Germline V gene lookup returns CDR1 SGHDN and CDR2 FVKESK. Trimming shortened V by 3 bases and J by 6 bases, and 11 bases separated the two germline ends. The CDR3 contains 13 residues. The chain's CDR3 is CASSQGRLAEAFF. Here the CDR3 DNA reads TGTGCCAGCAGCCAGGGGAGGTTGGCTGAAGCTTTCTTT.

This rearrangement joins TRBV3-1 (or the pseudogene TRBV3-2) to TRBJ2-1, with 12 bases matching TRBD2. Germline V gives CDR1 LGHDT, CDR2 YNNKEL (reference sequence). The V gene end was trimmed by 3 bases and the J gene end by 4 bases; junction bases not matched to a gene: 4. The CDR3 has 16 amino acids. CDR3 DNA sequence: TGTGCCAGCAGCCAGGGGGGACTAGCGGGTTACAATGAGCAGTTCTTC. This translates into CASSQGGLAGYNEQFF.

As DNA, the CDR3 is TGCGCCAGCAGCCAAGATAGGTCAGGGACCTACGAGCAGTACTTC. Encoded protein: CASSQDRSGTYEQYF. This chain joins TRBV4-1 and TRBJ2-7, with a weak D call TRBD1 (5 bases). Germline lookup yields CDR1 MGHRA and CDR2 YSYEKL. The CDR3 length is 15 residues. Trimming cost V 0 bases and J 2 bases, with 11 bases left between them.

The rearrangement links TRBV28 to TRBJ1-2, with D possibly matching TRBD1 (5 bases). The CDR3 has 15 residues. The germline V and J ends were trimmed by 6 bases and 5 bases, with 19 bases remaining between them. Germline V CDR1 and CDR2: MDHEN, SYDVKM. The CDR3 here is CASSPRGSLRYGYTF. In DNA, the CDR3 is TGTGCCAGCAGCCCCCGGGGGTCCCTACGGTATGGCTACACCTTC.

The CDR3 DNA reads TGTGCCAGTAGTACAGAACAGGGTTCCTACACCTTC. It codes for CASSTEQGSYTF. The genes are TRBV19 and TRBJ1-2; D possibly corresponds to TRBD1 (6 bases). The germline V gene has CDR1 LNHDA and CDR2 SQIVND (reference sequence). V lost 4 bases and J lost 10, with 13 bases in between. The CDR3 covers 12 residues.

This chain joins TRBV13 and TRBJ2-7; TRBD2 matches 8 bases. Losses at the gene ends were 5 bases for V and 0 bases for J; bases not matched to a gene: 6. CDR1 is PRHDT, CDR2 FYEKMQ, per germline (reference sequence). This CDR3 contains 15 residues. Here the CDR3 DNA reads TGTGCCAGCAGCCGGACTAGCTCTTACTCCTACGAGCAGTACTTC. Residues: CASSRTSSYSYEQYF.

CDR3 nucleotide sequence: TGTGCCACCAGTGACTCCGGACAGGGGGTCTGGAATGAGCAGTTCTTC. The encoded protein is CATSDSGQGVWNEQFF. The gene calls are TRBV24-1 and TRBJ2-1; 10 positions match TRBD1. Germline CDR1 reads KGHDR; CDR2 reads SFDVKD. CDR3 length equals 16 residues. V lost 4 bases to trimming and J lost 7 bases; unmatched junction nucleotides: 9.

J is TRBJ2-1 and V is TRBV10-1, with a possible D match to TRBD2 (5 bases). In germline, CDR1 is WNHNN, CDR2 SYGVQD (reference sequence). With 1 base removed from V and 0 bases from J, the gap between germline ends came to 10 bases. The CDR3 sequence is 16 residues long. Here the CDR3 reads CASSEFGTSSYNEQFF. CDR3 sequence (DNA): TGCGCCAGCAGTGAGTTTGGTACTAGCTCCTACAATGAGCAGTTCTTC.

The gene calls are TRBV5-1 and TRBJ2-4, with no clear D. The CDR3 spans 13 residues. Trimming cost V 1 base and J 5 bases, with 7 bases left between them. CDR1 SGHRS and CDR2 YFSETQ come from the germline V gene. This CDR3 is CASSLRGQNIQYF. CDR3 in DNA: TGCGCCAGCAGCTTGCGAGGTCAAAACATTCAGTACTTC.

The V gene is TRBV28, the J gene TRBJ2-7; D might be TRBD1 (6 bases). V gave up 6 bases and J gave up 5 bases, with 17 bases separating them. Germline CDR1 and CDR2: MDHEN and SYDVKM. The CDR3 contains 14 residues. The CDR3 region has the DNA TGTGCCAGCAGCATTACAGGGCATCGTAACGAGCAGTACTTC. It specifies CASSITGHRNEQYF.

The rearrangement uses TRBV7-8 and TRBJ1-5; possible D gene TRBD1, 5 bases. The germline V gene encodes CDR1 SGHVS and CDR2 FQNEAQ. The CDR3 runs to 13 residues. V gave up 3 bases and J gave up 7 bases, with 10 bases separating them. CDR3 sequence (DNA): TGTGCCAGCAGCTTTATGGGGCGCCAGCCCCAGCATTTT. Translating it yields CASSFMGRQPQHF.

This chain joins TRBV29-1 and TRBJ1-2; D is unclear. This CDR3 has 14 residues. V lost 6 bases and J 1 base, leaving 15 bases between the germline ends. Germline V CDR1 and CDR2: SQVTM, ANQGSEA. As DNA, the CDR3 is TGCAGCGTCGCGGACTTTGCCGATAACTATGGCTACACCTTC. Its translation is CSVADFADNYGYTF.

V is TRBV10-3 and J is TRBJ2-1; possible D gene TRBD2, 5 bases. V shed 6 bases and J shed 8 bases, with 14 bases lying between them. In germline, CDR1 is ENHRY, CDR2 SYGVKD. The CDR3 sequence is 13 residues long. The CDR3: CAIRRDGLDEQFF. The CDR3 DNA follows: TGTGCCATCAGACGGGATGGGCTTGATGAGCAGTTCTTC.

The V call is TRBV3-1 (or the pseudogene TRBV3-2), the J call TRBJ2-7; D uncertain. Looked up from germline, CDR1 is LGHDT and CDR2 is YNNKEL (reference sequence). Trimming cost V 2 bases and J 7 bases, with 15 bases left between them. This CDR3 contains 14 residues. The DNA for the CDR3 is TGTGCCAGCAGCCAAACGCCTAGTAGTTTTGAGCAGTACTTC. This translates into CASSQTPSSFEQYF.

The chain carries TRBV7-8 and TRBJ2-5; possible D gene TRBD1, 5 bases. CDR3 length: 14 amino acids. The germline V and J ends were trimmed by 1 base and 7 bases, with 13 bases remaining between them. CDR1 is SGHVS, CDR2 FQNEAQ, per germline. DNA of the CDR3: TGTGCCAGCAGCTTAGTCCCAGACCAGGGGACCCAGTACTTC. It translates to CASSLVPDQGTQYF.

This clone was seen more than once but under ten times. The chain uses TRBV29-1 and TRBJ1-2, with 9 bases fitting TRBD1. Germline trimming cut 3 bases from V and 4 bases from J; bases unmatched to any gene: 9. Germline V gene lookup returns CDR1 SQVTM and CDR2 ANQGSEA. This CDR3 contains 15 residues. This CDR3 reads CSVELRDRDFYGYTF. The CDR3 DNA reads TGCAGCGTTGAGTTGCGGGACAGGGATTTCTATGGCTACACCTTC.

This clone was found a few times. The V gene is TRBV5-5, the J gene TRBJ2-7; D possibly corresponds to TRBD1 (7 bases). The CDR3 consists of 15 residues. CDR1 and CDR2 (germline): SGHKS, YYEKEE (reference sequence). V was clipped by 2 bases and J by 5 bases, with 17 bases between them. CDR3 sequence: CASSFQGTAGHEQYF. The CDR3 DNA sequence: TGTGCCAGCAGCTTCCAAGGGACAGCGGGCCACGAGCAGTACTTC.

The chain links TRBV6-5 to TRBJ2-5, with TRBD1 matching over 8 bases. V shed 2 bases, J shed 5 bases, and the junction held 4 bases outside the gene matches. Germline V gene sequence: CDR1 MNHEY, CDR2 SVGAGI. The CDR3 is made up of 14 amino acids. This chain's CDR3 is CASSYRTGTETQYF. CDR3 nucleotide sequence: TGTGCCAGCAGTTACAGGACAGGGACGGAGACCCAGTACTTC.

This chain connects TRBV3-1 (or the pseudogene TRBV3-2) to TRBJ2-7; tentatively, D is TRBD2 (5 bases). CDR1 and CDR2 from the germline V gene are LGHDT and YNNKEL (reference sequence). The CDR3 totals 17 residues. V was shortened by 3 bases and J by 0 bases, with 18 bases between the two germline ends. The CDR3 DNA reads as TGTGCCAGCAGCCATCAACTAGTCCTTCTAAACTCCTACGAGCAGTACTTC. It is translated as CASSHQLVLLNSYEQYF.

CDR3 residues: CASSPTSTNYGYTF. DNA of the CDR3: TGTGCCAGCAGTCCGACTTCCACTAACTATGGCTACACCTTC. The rearrangement joins TRBV6-4 to TRBJ1-2; no reliable D call. This CDR3 has 14 amino acids. Germline V gene sequence: CDR1 MRHNA, CDR2 SNTAGT. The V end was cut by 5 bases, the J end by 0 bases, with 10 bases between.

This clone was observed a single time. The rearrangement links TRBV7-6 to TRBJ2-7; a possible D gene is TRBD1 (6 bases). Between the trimmed V and J ends, which lost 5 bases and 2 bases, there was a span of 10 bases. There are 13 residues in the CDR3. Germline loops: CDR1 SGHVS, CDR2 FNYEAQ. CDR3 protein: CASSRTGTYEQYF. CDR3 in DNA: TGTGCCAGCAGCCGAACAGGGACCTACGAGCAGTACTTC.

The CDR3 loop is CASSWDRETLHF. The CDR3 DNA reads TGTGCCAGCAGCTGGGACAGGGAGACCCTCCACTTT. The chain employs TRBV7-9 and TRBJ1-6; TRBD1 aligns across 9 bases. Germline lookup yields CDR1 SEHNR and CDR2 FQNEAQ (reference sequence). The CDR3 extends over 12 amino acids. V was pared by 4 bases and J by 14 bases, with 3 bases of the junction left unmatched.

The chain links TRBV24-1 to TRBJ1-2; a weak D match, TRBD1 (6 bases). Germline V gene sequence: CDR1 KGHDR, CDR2 SFDVKD. V was clipped by 7 bases and J by 5 bases, with 16 bases between them. This CDR3 is 14 amino acids long. The CDR3 DNA reads TGTGCCACCAGAGGGACGGACAGCCATTATGGCTACACCTTC. Amino acid sequence: CATRGTDSHYGYTF.

V is TRBV5-1 and J is TRBJ2-5, with 15 bases lining up with TRBD2. V lost 4 bases, J lost 1 base, and 2 bases stayed unmatched. CDR1 and CDR2 from the germline V gene are SGHRS and YFSETQ. This CDR3 is built from 16 residues. The CDR3 DNA follows: TGCGCCAGCAGCCAGGGACTAGCGGGAGGCCAAGAGACCCAGTACTTC. Translating it yields CASSQGLAGGQETQYF.